The 23 T cell receptor beta chains in this list originate from one sample, sequenced in a study of early T cells in non-severe SARS-CoV-2 infection. TCRdb analysed the 5' RACE reads with MiXCR anew, one entry per CDR3 protein. The sample lists tens of thousands of distinct CDR3 sequences; roughly 6% were seen once. Input material: whole blood. These receptors came from an adult who was a healthcare worker with PCR-confirmed SARS-CoV-2 infection or an uninfected control (not recorded which).

This clonotype has more than one count but fewer than ten. The rearrangement joins TRBV28 to TRBJ2-7; weak D call: TRBD1 (5 bases). Looked up from germline, CDR1 is MDHEN and CDR2 is SYDVKM. Trimming shortened V by 5 bases and J by 0 bases, and 23 bases separated the two germline ends. The CDR3 is made up of 18 amino acids. In nucleotides, the CDR3 is TGTGCCAGCAGTCCCTCCGGTACACAGGCGAGAAGCTCCTACGAGCAGTACTTC. Protein sequence: CASSPSGTQARSSYEQYF.

This clonotype appeared many times. The V call is TRBV28, the J call TRBJ2-1; TRBD1 aligns across 9 bases. With V trimmed by 5 bases and J by 0 bases, 2 bases remained unmatched. This CDR3 is built from 15 residues. Germline CDR1 is MDHEN and CDR2 is SYDVKM. CDR3 bases: TGTGCCAGCAGTGGGACAGGGAACTCCTACAATGAGCAGTTCTTC. The encoded protein is CASSGTGNSYNEQFF.

A word on this clonotype: A read error may account for a junction end that differs from germline. The chain links TRBV2 to TRBJ1-4; the D is unclear. Germline V lookup: CDR1 SNHLY, CDR2 FYNNEI. The CDR3 length is 13 residues. In nucleotides, the CDR3 is TGTGCCAGCAGCACCGAAAAAAATGAAAACCTGTTTTTT. Residues: CASSTEKNENLFF.

This clonotype showed up many times. The chain has TRBV10-2 and TRBJ1-1, with 8 bases lining up with TRBD1. V was clipped by 9 bases and J by 1 base; unmatched bases: 4. This CDR3 is built from 13 residues. CDR1 and CDR2 (germline): WSHSY, SAAADI. The CDR3 loop reads CASGQGTNTEAFF. In DNA form, the CDR3 reads TGCGCCAGTGGACAGGGTACGAACACTGAAGCTTTCTTT.

The chain employs TRBV11-2 and TRBJ2-1; maybe TRBD2 (7 bases). There are 15 residues in the CDR3. Deletions cut 4 bases from V and 2 bases from J, with 12 bases between. Looked up from germline, CDR1 is SGHAT and CDR2 is FQNNGV. CDR3 protein: CASSSLGGAYNEQFF. CDR3 DNA sequence: TGTGCCAGCAGCTCCCTAGGGGGGGCCTACAATGAGCAGTTCTTC. The whole variable domain, remainder taken from reference TRBV11-2 and TRBJ2-1, is EAGVAQSPRYKIIEKRQSVAFWCNPISGHATLYWYQQILGQGPKLLIQFQNNGVVDDSQLPKDRFSAERLKGVDSTLKIQPAKLEDSAVYLCASSSLGGAYNEQFFGPGTRLTVL.

This clonotype was detected only a few times. The J gene is TRBJ1-6, the V gene TRBV3-1; TRBD1 aligns across 11 bases. The CDR3 is 15 residues long. CDR1 LGHDT and CDR2 YNNKEL come from the germline V gene (reference sequence). J gave up 8 bases and V 4 bases, and 4 bases lay outside the gene matches. The CDR3 region is CASSPRDRGDSPLHF. As DNA, the CDR3 is TGTGCCAGCAGCCCGAGGGACAGGGGGGATTCACCCCTCCACTTT.

The table lists this clonotype with a few counts. The chain recombines TRBV20-1 with TRBJ2-1; the D is unclear. Germline lookup yields CDR1 DFQATT and CDR2 SNEGSKA (reference sequence). The CDR3 extends over 13 amino acids. The V end lost 0 bases, the J end lost 4 bases, and 7 bases lay between the germline ends. The CDR3 loop is CSARDTLYNEQFF. For the CDR3, the DNA is TGCAGTGCTAGAGACACCCTTTACAATGAGCAGTTCTTC.

This clonotype was recorded many times. V is TRBV28 and J is TRBJ2-1; the match to TRBD2 covers 8 bases. Trimming cost V 3 bases and J 0 bases; bases outside gene matches: 7. The CDR3 consists of 17 residues. Germline lookup yields CDR1 MDHEN and CDR2 SYDVKM. The CDR3 loop is CASSFPSRGDSYNEQFF. In DNA form, the CDR3 reads TGTGCCAGCAGTTTCCCTTCGCGGGGGGACTCCTACAATGAGCAGTTCTTC.

This clonotype has a count of ten or more. V usage is TRBV28 and J usage is TRBJ1-5, with D unresolved. The ends were cut back, 2 bases at V and 7 bases at J, with 12 bases in the middle. The CDR3 length is 14 residues. From germline, CDR1 is MDHEN and CDR2 SYDVKM. CDR3 DNA sequence: TGTGCCAGCAGTTTACGATCTGGGGTGCAGCCCCAGCATTTT. Encoded protein: CASSLRSGVQPQHF.

By sample share, this clonotype is medium-sized (0.01 to 0.1%). This chain uses TRBV27 with TRBJ2-1; 8 nucleotides line up with TRBD2. After removal of 5 bases from V and 8 bases from J, the junction contained 8 bases not matched to a gene. The CDR3 runs 14 residues. Per germline, CDR1 MNHEY and CDR2 SMNVEV (reference sequence). CDR3 residues: CASSHRGGPDEQFF. DNA of the CDR3: TGTGCCAGCAGTCACCGGGGGGGGCCTGATGAGCAGTTCTTC.

This clonotype has ten or more counts. CDR3 DNA: TGCAGTGCTAGAGGGGAAGGAGGGATTGATGGCTACACCTTC. It yields the protein CSARGEGGIDGYTF. This chain uses TRBV20-1 with TRBJ1-2; D gene uncertain. Trimming took 1 base from V and 6 from J, leaving 15 bases between them. The CDR3 extends over 14 amino acids. Germline values: CDR1 DFQATT, CDR2 SNEGSKA (reference sequence).

This clonotype has a count of ten or more. The V call is TRBV7-2, the J call TRBJ2-2; D could derive from TRBD1 or TRBD2 (6 bases each). CDR3 length: 15 residues. CDR1 SGHTA and CDR2 FQGNSA come from the germline V gene. Trimming took 1 base from V and 3 from J, leaving 9 bases between them. This CDR3 reads CASSLVGGYTGELFF. The CDR3 DNA is TGTGCCAGCAGCTTAGTGGGGGGCTACACCGGGGAGCTGTTTTTT.

This clonotype was counted ten times or more. The V and J genes are TRBV18 and TRBJ1-2; no clear D gene. The CDR3 contains 15 residues. Germline CDR1 reads KGHSH; CDR2 reads LQKENI. V was trimmed by 0 bases and J by 4 bases, leaving 12 bases between them. The CDR3 DNA reads TGTGCCAGCTCACCACCCGGGTCGACCCTCTATGGCTACACCTTC. Translated: CASSPPGSTLYGYTF.

This clonotype was recorded many times. V gene TRBV7-2 combines with J gene TRBJ2-1; 9 bases match TRBD2. The length of the CDR3 is 15 residues. V shed 5 bases, J shed 12 bases, and the junction held 14 bases outside the gene matches. Germline-derived CDR1 and CDR2 are SGHTA and FQGNSA. The DNA of the CDR3 is TGTGCCAGCAGCCCCAAGGGCGGGGGGGCGATAGGGCAGTTCTTC. Its translation is CASSPKGGGAIGQFF. The variable domain in full, completed from reference TRBV7-2 and TRBJ2-1, reads GAGVSQSPSNKVTEKGKDVELRCDPISGHTALYWYRQSLGQGLEFLIYFQGNSAPDKSGLPSDRFSAERTGGSVSTLTIQRTQQEDSAVYLCASSPKGGGAIGQFFGPGTRLTVL.

This sequence joins TRBV10-3 and TRBJ2-2, with TRBD2 matching over 7 bases. Germline assignment: CDR1 ENHRY and CDR2 SYGVKD. Trimming took 0 bases from V and 2 from J; bases not matched to a gene: 6. The CDR3 covers 17 residues. CDR3 nucleotides: TGTGCCATCAGTGAGTCTATAGCGGGCAAAAACACCGGGGAGCTGTTTTTT. Protein: CAISESIAGKNTGELFF.

This clonotype has at least ten counts. The chain employs TRBV28 and TRBJ2-1; 10 bases agree with TRBD1. The CDR3 has 16 residues. CDR1 is MDHEN, CDR2 SYDVKM, per germline. V lost 6 bases, J lost 2 bases, and 7 bases stayed unmatched. The DNA of the CDR3 is TGTGCCAGCAGCGGGACAGGGGTCTTGGCCTACAATGAGCAGTTCTTC. This encodes CASSGTGVLAYNEQFF.

The chain uses TRBV20-1 and TRBJ1-6; weak D call: TRBD1 (5 bases). Germline lookup yields CDR1 DFQATT and CDR2 SNEGSKA (reference sequence). V lost 6 bases to trimming and J lost 6 bases, with 18 bases between them. This CDR3 has 15 amino acids. This CDR3 reads CSATMGGRLNSPLHF. The CDR3, as DNA: TGCAGTGCCACCATGGGGGGTAGGCTTAATTCACCCCTCCACTTT.

This clonotype was picked up a small number of times. The J gene is TRBJ2-5, the V gene TRBV18, with 8 bases fitting TRBD1. V trimming: 3 bases; J trimming: 4 bases; junction bases outside the gene matches: 4. Per germline, CDR1 KGHSH and CDR2 LQKENI. The CDR3 extends over 14 amino acids. CDR3 coding DNA: TGTGCCAGCTCACCGGACAGGGCTGCAGAGACCCAGTACTTC. Protein product: CASSPDRAAETQYF.

This clonotype was seen at least ten times. The chain links TRBV20-1 to TRBJ2-1; 7 positions agree with TRBD2. In germline, CDR1 is DFQATT, CDR2 SNEGSKA (reference sequence). Unmatched junction bases numbered 10, after V lost 3 bases and J lost 8 bases. CDR3 length: 14 amino acids. DNA of the CDR3: TGCAGTGCTAGGCAGGGACTACCTATGGATGAGCAGTTCTTC. Translation gives CSARQGLPMDEQFF.

This clonotype came up a few times. The genes are TRBV5-5 and TRBJ2-1; D gene unclear. The CDR3 spans 14 residues. V was shortened by 1 base and J by 11 bases, with 16 bases between the two germline ends. The germline V gene has CDR1 SGHKS and CDR2 YYEKEE (reference sequence). The CDR3 here is CASSLRAASSQQFF. The CDR3 DNA follows: TGTGCCAGCAGCTTGAGGGCGGCCTCAAGTCAGCAGTTCTTC.

The sample holds many counts of this clonotype. For the CDR3, the DNA is TGTGCCATCAGTGAATTTCGGGACACAAACACTGAAGCTTTCTTT. Translating it yields CAISEFRDTNTEAFF. The chain uses TRBV10-3 and TRBJ1-1, with a tentative D call TRBD1 (6 bases). CDR1 and CDR2 from the germline V gene are ENHRY and SYGVKD. This CDR3 is built from 15 residues. The V end lost 3 bases, the J end lost 2 bases, and 13 bases lay between the germline ends.

This clonotype was seen at least ten times. The rearrangement uses TRBV20-1 and TRBJ1-5; D is perhaps TRBD1 (6 bases). Between the trimmed V and J ends, which lost 3 bases and 10 bases, there was a span of 16 bases. The CDR3 covers 13 residues. Germline CDR1 DFQATT, CDR2 SNEGSKA (reference sequence). CDR3 in amino acids: CSARGQGLRPQHF. The CDR3 nucleotides are TGCAGTGCTAGGGGGCAGGGGCTACGACCCCAGCATTTT.

This clonotype was picked up many times. This rearrangement joins TRBV29-1 to TRBJ2-3; D remains unclear. Germline V gene lookup returns CDR1 SQVTM and CDR2 ANQGSEA. Trimming removed 0 bases from V and 4 bases from J, with 11 bases in between. CDR3 length: 14 amino acids. The CDR3 reads CSVEDWSLPDTQYF. The CDR3 region has the DNA TGCAGCGTTGAAGATTGGAGTCTCCCAGATACGCAGTATTTT.